These 11 T cell receptor beta chains share one sample of origin, sequenced in a study of blood T cells in healthy people across ages. Alongside a J-beta primer mix, a sample-barcoded 5' primer served in a second PCR lasting about 6 to 12 cycles. Each CDR3 protein gets one entry after TCRdb re-called the 5' RACE reads with MiXCR. The table includes about 680,000 distinct CDR3 sequences, about half detected once. Sequencing was done on a sample of blood. These receptors originate from a woman aged 55 to 70 in good health.

This chain connects TRBV28 to TRBJ2-4; tentatively, D is TRBD2 (6 bases). The CDR3 runs 15 residues. V dropped 5 bases and J dropped 0 bases, with 11 bases sitting between them. CDR1 is MDHEN, CDR2 SYDVKM, per germline. CDR3 residues: CASSGGGLAKNIQYF. DNA for the CDR3: TGTGCCAGCAGTGGAGGAGGGCTAGCCAAAAACATTCAGTACTTC.

This chain connects TRBV20-1 to TRBJ2-7, with a tentative D call TRBD2 (7 bases). This CDR3 has 14 amino acids. V lost 1 base, J lost 3 bases, and 13 bases lay in between. Germline V gene lookup returns CDR1 DFQATT and CDR2 SNEGSKA (reference sequence). The CDR3 loop is CSARGDTSDYEQYF. The CDR3 region has the DNA TGCAGTGCTAGAGGGGACACTAGCGACTACGAGCAGTACTTC.

The chain couples TRBV29-1 to TRBJ2-3, with D unclear. The V end lost 3 bases, the J end lost 2 bases, and 15 bases lay between the germline ends. CDR1 SQVTM and CDR2 ANQGSEA come from the germline V gene. This CDR3 region has 15 residues. This chain's CDR3 is CSVEGSPTTTDTQYF. For the CDR3, the DNA is TGCAGCGTTGAGGGATCTCCAACGACCACAGATACGCAGTATTTT.

Many counts were recorded for this clonotype. V is TRBV7-3 and J is TRBJ2-5; TRBD1 aligns across 7 bases. The germline gives CDR1 SGHTA, CDR2 FQGTGA. The CDR3 extends over 13 amino acids. Trimming at V came to 5 bases and at J to 3 bases, leaving 3 bases not matched to a gene. DNA of the CDR3: TGTGCCAGCAGCCGACAGGGAAAAGAGACCCAGTACTTC. This gives the protein CASSRQGKETQYF.

V is TRBV5-1 and J is TRBJ2-1; unclear D gene. The CDR3 is made up of 16 amino acids. Germline V gene data show CDR1 as SGHRS and CDR2 as YFSETQ. The V end lost 0 bases, the J end lost 0 bases, and 10 bases lay between the germline ends. CDR3: CASSLGDLRSYNEQFF. Here the CDR3 DNA reads TGCGCCAGCAGCTTGGGCGACTTACGCTCCTACAATGAGCAGTTCTTC.

This clonotype was detected a few times. J is TRBJ2-1 and V is TRBV5-1; D unclear. The CDR3 spans 14 residues. Germline CDR1 and CDR2: SGHRS and YFSETQ. V lost 4 bases to trimming and J lost 7 bases, with 15 bases between them. The CDR3 DNA is TGCGCCAGCAGCAACGGTGGGCCGACAAATGAGCAGTTCTTC. It yields the protein CASSNGGPTNEQFF.

The J gene is TRBJ2-7, the V gene TRBV7-9; possibly TRBD1 for D (5 bases). CDR1 is SEHNR and CDR2 is FQNEAQ in the germline V gene (reference sequence). Trimming took 0 bases from V and 1 from J, leaving 10 bases between them. The CDR3 has 15 residues. DNA of the CDR3: TGTGCCAGCAGCTTAGCTGCAGGGTGGTCCTACGAGCAGTACTTC. As protein: CASSLAAGWSYEQYF.

This clonotype was seen only a few times. The chain couples TRBV4-3 to TRBJ1-2; a possible D gene is TRBD1 (6 bases). Per germline, CDR1 LGHNA and CDR2 YSLEER. The germline V and J ends were trimmed by 0 bases and 2 bases, with 10 bases remaining between them. There are 15 residues in the CDR3. Written as DNA, the CDR3 is TGCGCCAGCAGCCAAGATGTACAGGGAAACTATGGCTACACCTTC. As protein: CASSQDVQGNYGYTF.

A word on this clonotype: Sequence at one end of the junction differs from germline and may be a read error. V gene TRBV7-2 combines with J gene TRBJ1-3; weak D call: TRBD1 (6 bases). CDR3 length: 14 amino acids. Germline CDR1 and CDR2: SGHTA and FQGNSA. The CDR3 DNA is TGTGCCAGCAGCTGGACAGACTCTAGAAACACCATATATTTT. Translated: CASSWTDSRNTIYF.

The chain couples TRBV20-1 to TRBJ2-1; D not certain. Germline CDR1 DFQATT, CDR2 SNEGSKA (reference sequence). The CDR3 is 15 residues long. The V gene lost 0 bases and the J gene lost 1 base, with 10 bases spanning the gap. The CDR3 nucleotides are TGCAGTGCTAGAGATATGGCGGAATCCTACAATGAGCAGTTCTTC. It encodes CSARDMAESYNEQFF.

This rearrangement joins TRBV20-1 to TRBJ2-5; TRBD1 agrees at 7 bases. The CDR3 runs 16 residues. The ends lost 4 bases at V and 0 bases at J; junction bases unmatched: 11. The germline gives CDR1 DFQATT, CDR2 SNEGSKA (reference sequence). In nucleotides, the CDR3 is TGCAGTGCTACCCCCTATGACAGGGAGCACCAAGAGACCCAGTACTTC. Residues: CSATPYDREHQETQYF.